This TCR beta chain comes out of a study of cytomegalovirus exposure and HLA in healthy donors. Findings and caveats of the study: Later work found that TCR association rates differed between HLA loci; DRB1 had the most and HLA-C the fewest. TRBV6-2, TRBV6-3 and some other V segments were unresolvable in 87-base-pair reads. A likely sequencing artifact accounted for one observed cluster of highly shared sequence variants.

With 60 Vbeta and 13 Jbeta primers, the PCR was carried out. The table came from immunoSEQ multiplex PCR; TCRdb's copy has only in-frame clones and leaves some out. This sample carries approximately 70,000 clones, approximately 74% of them seen once, and the ten largest clones take 22%. About this clone: The antigen is undetermined.

Trimming removed 3 bases from V and 2 bases from J, with 8 bases in between. The CDR3 is 12 amino acids. Germline V gives CDR1 GTSNPN, CDR2 SVGIG (reference sequence). The chain employs TRBV30 and TRBJ2-7, with unresolved D. Sequencing used PBMCs. This receptor was identified in a woman aged 30 to 39 in good health and CMV-seropositive. This chain's CDR3 is CAWRGYPYEQYF. The CDR3, as DNA: TGTGCCTGGAGGGGCTATCCCTACGAGCAGTACTTC. Full variable domain (rest looked up from reference TRBV30 and TRBJ2-7): SQTIHQWPATLVQPVGSPLSLECTVEGTSNPNLYWYRQAAGRGLQLLFYSVGIGQISSEVPQNLSASRPQDRQFILSSKKLLLSDSGFYLCAWRGYPYEQYFGPGTRLTVT.